The clone carrying this T cell receptor beta chain was detected only a few times. The antigen remains undetermined. Post-sort purity exceeded 95% for all sorted populations. Since all of the isolated RNA was reverse transcribed, expressed TCRB transcripts were what got sequenced. Measured with immunoSEQ multiplex PCR; TCRdb has only the in-frame clones, and not every one. The sample lists hundreds of thousands of clones, roughly 15% occurring once. The sample is drawn from a study of beta chain features in type 1 diabetes. Study-level findings and limits: Shortening of TCRB CDR3s, moderate but significant, appeared in all four CD4+ subsets of Type 1 diabetes patients.

This CDR3 is 16 amino acids long. J was trimmed by 2 bases and V by 3 bases; bases with no gene match: 6. Germline CDR1 reads SGHTA; CDR2 reads FQGNSA. The clonotype originates from a man younger than 35 with type 1 diabetes. Sequencing input: naive CD4+ T cells from blood. The chain carries TRBV7-2 and TRBJ2-7; 11 bases align to TRBD2. The CDR3 sequence is CASSFNPGLAAYEQYF. CDR3 in DNA: TGTGCCAGCAGCTTCAACCCGGGACTAGCGGCCTACGAGCAGTACTTC.